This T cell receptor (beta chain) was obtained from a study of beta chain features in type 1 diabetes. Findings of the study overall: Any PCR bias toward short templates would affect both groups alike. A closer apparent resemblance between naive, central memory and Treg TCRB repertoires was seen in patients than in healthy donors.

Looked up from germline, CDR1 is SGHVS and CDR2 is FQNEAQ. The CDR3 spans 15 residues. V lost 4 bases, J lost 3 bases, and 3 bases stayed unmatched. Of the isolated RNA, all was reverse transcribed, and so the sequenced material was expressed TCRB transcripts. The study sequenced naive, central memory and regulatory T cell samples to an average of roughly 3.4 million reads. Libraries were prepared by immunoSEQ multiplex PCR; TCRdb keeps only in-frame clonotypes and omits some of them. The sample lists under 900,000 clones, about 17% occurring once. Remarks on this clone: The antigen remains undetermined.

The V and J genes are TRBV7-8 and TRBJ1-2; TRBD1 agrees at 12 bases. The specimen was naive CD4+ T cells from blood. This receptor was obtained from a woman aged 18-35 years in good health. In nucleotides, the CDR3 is TGTGCCAGCAGCTCCCGGGACAGGGGGCACTATGGCTACACCTTC. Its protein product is CASSSRDRGHYGYTF. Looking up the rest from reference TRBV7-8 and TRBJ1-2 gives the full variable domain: GAGVSQSPRYKVAKRGQDVALRCDPISGHVSLFWYQQALGQGPEFLTYFQNEAQLDKSGLPSDRFFAERPEGSVSTLKIQRTQQEDSAVYLCASSSRDRGHYGYTFGSGTRLTVV.